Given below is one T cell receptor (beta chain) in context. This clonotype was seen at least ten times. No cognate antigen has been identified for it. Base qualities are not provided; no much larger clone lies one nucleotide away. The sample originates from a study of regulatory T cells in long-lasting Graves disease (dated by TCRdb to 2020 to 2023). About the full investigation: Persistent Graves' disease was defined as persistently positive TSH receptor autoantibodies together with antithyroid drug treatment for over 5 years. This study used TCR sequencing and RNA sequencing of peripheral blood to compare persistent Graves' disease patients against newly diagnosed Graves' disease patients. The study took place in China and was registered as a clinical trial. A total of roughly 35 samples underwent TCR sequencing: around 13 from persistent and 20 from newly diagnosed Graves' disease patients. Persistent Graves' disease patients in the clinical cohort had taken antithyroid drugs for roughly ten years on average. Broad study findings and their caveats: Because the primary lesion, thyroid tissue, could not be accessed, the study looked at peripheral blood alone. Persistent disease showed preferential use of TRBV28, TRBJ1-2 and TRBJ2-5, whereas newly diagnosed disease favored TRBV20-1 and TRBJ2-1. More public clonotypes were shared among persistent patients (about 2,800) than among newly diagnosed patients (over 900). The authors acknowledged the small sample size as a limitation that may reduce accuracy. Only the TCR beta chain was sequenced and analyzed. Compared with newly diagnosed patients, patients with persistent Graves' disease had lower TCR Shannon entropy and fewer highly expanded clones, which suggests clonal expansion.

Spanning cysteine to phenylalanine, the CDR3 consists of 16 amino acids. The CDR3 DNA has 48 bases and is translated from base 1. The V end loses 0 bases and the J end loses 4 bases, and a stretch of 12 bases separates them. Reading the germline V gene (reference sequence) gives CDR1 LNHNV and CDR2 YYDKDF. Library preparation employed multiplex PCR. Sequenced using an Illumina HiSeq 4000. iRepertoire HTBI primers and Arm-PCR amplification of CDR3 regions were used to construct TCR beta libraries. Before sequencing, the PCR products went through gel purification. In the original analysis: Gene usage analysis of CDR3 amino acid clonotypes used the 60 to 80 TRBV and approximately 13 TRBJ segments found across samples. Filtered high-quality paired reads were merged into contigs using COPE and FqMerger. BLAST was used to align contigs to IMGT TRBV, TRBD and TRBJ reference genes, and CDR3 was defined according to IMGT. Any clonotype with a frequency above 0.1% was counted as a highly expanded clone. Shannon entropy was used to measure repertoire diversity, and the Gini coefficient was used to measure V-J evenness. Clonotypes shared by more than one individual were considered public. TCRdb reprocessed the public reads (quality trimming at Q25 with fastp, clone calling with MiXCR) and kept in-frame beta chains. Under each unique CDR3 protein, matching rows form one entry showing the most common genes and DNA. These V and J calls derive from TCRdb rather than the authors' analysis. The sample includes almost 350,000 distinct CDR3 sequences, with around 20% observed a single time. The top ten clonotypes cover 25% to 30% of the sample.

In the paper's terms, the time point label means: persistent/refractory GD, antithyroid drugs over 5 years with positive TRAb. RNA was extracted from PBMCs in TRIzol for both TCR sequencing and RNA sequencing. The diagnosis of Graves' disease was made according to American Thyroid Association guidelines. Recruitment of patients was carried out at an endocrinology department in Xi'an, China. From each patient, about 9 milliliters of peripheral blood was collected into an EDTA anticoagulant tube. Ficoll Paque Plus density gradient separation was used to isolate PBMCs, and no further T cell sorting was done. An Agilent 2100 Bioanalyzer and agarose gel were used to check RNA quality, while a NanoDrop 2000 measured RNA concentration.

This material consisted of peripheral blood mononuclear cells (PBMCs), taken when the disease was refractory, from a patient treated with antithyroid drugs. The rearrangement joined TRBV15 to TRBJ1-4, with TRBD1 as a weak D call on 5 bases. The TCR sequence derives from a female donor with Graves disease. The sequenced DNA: TGTGCCACCAGCAGAGAAGGGATGGGGGTTAATGAAAAACTGTTTTTT. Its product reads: CATSREGMGVNEKLFF.